Listed here are 25 T cell receptor beta chains from one sample, sequenced in a study of T-cell reconstitution after alpha-beta-depleted transplantation in children. During its preparation, the TCRbeta library received unique molecular identifiers. TCRdb re-analysed the PCR reads in MiXCR, keeping a single row per CDR3 protein. The sample shows approximately 1,000,000 distinct CDR3 sequences, roughly 29% of them seen only once. The material was PBMCs, mostly from graft donor cells, obtained 360 days after TCRalphabeta/CD19-depleted stem cell transplant. Receptors originate from a boy under two years old who had a stem cell transplant for SCID, so the T cells may come from the graft donor.

The chain has TRBV20-1 and TRBJ2-1; TRBD2 matches 10 bases. Germline CDR1 reads DFQATT; CDR2 reads SNEGSKA (reference sequence). This CDR3 has 14 amino acids. With 1 base clipped from V and 10 bases from J, the junction kept 7 bases outside the gene matches. CDR3 sequence: CSARGQRGGGEQFF. The DNA for the CDR3 is TGCAGTGCTAGAGGCCAGCGGGGGGGCGGGGAGCAGTTCTTC.

This clonotype was detected a few times. The gene calls are TRBV24-1 and TRBJ2-1, with 10 positions matching TRBD1. CDR3 size: 15 residues. V dropped 5 bases and J dropped 5; count of bases not matched to a gene: 5. CDR1 is KGHDR and CDR2 is SFDVKD in the germline V gene. The CDR3 coding sequence is TGTGCCACCAGTGCATCCGGGACAGGGGACAATGAGCAGTTCTTC. This sequence encodes CATSASGTGDNEQFF.

The V call is TRBV15, the J call TRBJ2-2; the D is unclear. Trimming removed 0 bases from V and 7 bases from J, with 3 bases in between. The CDR3 has 12 residues. The germline V gene encodes CDR1 LNHNV and CDR2 YYDKDF (reference sequence). This CDR3 is CATSRDHGELFF. DNA for the CDR3: TGTGCCACCAGCAGAGATCACGGGGAGCTGTTTTTT.

The table lists this clonotype with a few counts. V and J are TRBV4-1 and TRBJ2-2; weak D call: TRBD2 (6 bases). Between the trimmed V and J ends, which lost 0 bases and 0 bases, there was a span of 14 bases. The germline gives CDR1 MGHRA, CDR2 YSYEKL. The CDR3 has 18 amino acids. In nucleotides, the CDR3 is TGCGCCAGCAGCCAAGATGGGGGGACGGCCCCGAACACCGGGGAGCTGTTTTTT. It specifies CASSQDGGTAPNTGELFF.

This clonotype was picked up a small number of times. This sequence joins TRBV12-3 or TRBV12-4 and TRBJ1-4, with a tentative D call TRBD1 (5 bases). The CDR3 runs to 15 residues. The germline V and J ends were trimmed by 2 bases and 0 bases, with 7 bases remaining between them. The CDR3 nucleotides are TGTGCCAGCAGTTTAAGGACAACAACTAATGAAAAACTGTTTTTT. Its protein product is CASSLRTTTNEKLFF.

This chain uses TRBV9 with TRBJ2-1; 8 bases are shared with TRBD1. This CDR3 has 15 residues. In germline, CDR1 is SGDLS, CDR2 YYNGEE. The V and J ends lost 0 bases and 6 bases, in that order; junction bases with no gene match: 5. The CDR3 loop is CASSVGTGGFNEQFF. Written as DNA, the CDR3 is TGTGCCAGCAGCGTAGGCACAGGGGGTTTCAATGAGCAGTTCTTC.

The gene calls are TRBV7-9 and TRBJ2-5; no reliable D call. CDR1 and CDR2 from the germline V gene are SEHNR and FQNEAQ (reference sequence). This CDR3 contains 12 residues. V was pared by 5 bases and J by 3 bases, with 7 bases between. In nucleotides, the CDR3 is TGTGCCAGCAGCGGTTCAAAAGAGACCCAGTACTTC. Protein sequence: CASSGSKETQYF. Full variable domain (remainder filled in from reference TRBV7-9 and TRBJ2-5): DTGVSQNPRHKITKRGQNVTFRCDPISEHNRLYWYRQTLGQGPEFLTYFQNEAQLEKSRLLSDRFSAERPKGSFSTLEIQRTEQGDSAMYLCASSGSKETQYFGPGTRLLVL.

The chain is built from TRBV7-6 and TRBJ1-4; tentatively, D is TRBD1 (5 bases). This CDR3 has 14 amino acids. CDR1 and CDR2 (germline): SGHVS, FNYEAQ. Trimming shortened V by 4 bases and J by 8 bases, and 14 bases separated the two germline ends. Here the CDR3 DNA reads TGTGCCAGCAGCTATTGGCAGGGCGACGAAAAACTGTTTTTT. Translated, it gives CASSYWQGDEKLFF.

The genes are TRBV5-1 and TRBJ2-1; TRBD2 aligns across 7 bases. With V trimmed by 4 bases and J by 9 bases, 10 bases remained unmatched. This CDR3 has 14 residues. Germline CDR1 SGHRS, CDR2 YFSETQ. The CDR3 loop is CASSIRDYGTEQFF. The CDR3 nucleotides read TGCGCCAGCAGCATCAGGGACTATGGTACTGAGCAGTTCTTC. Together with reference TRBV5-1 and TRBJ2-1, the CDR3 gives the full variable domain: KAGVTQTPRYLIKTRGQQVTLSCSPISGHRSVSWYQQTPGQGLQFLFEYFSETQRNKGNFPGRFSGRQFSNSRSEMNVSTLELGDSALYLCASSIRDYGTEQFFGPGTRLTVL.

CDR3: CASSAQGGGYGYTF. CDR3 DNA sequence: TGTGCCAGCAGCGCACAGGGCGGGGGCTATGGCTACACCTTC. This chain links TRBV9 with TRBJ1-2; possible D gene TRBD1, 6 bases. The germline gives CDR1 SGDLS, CDR2 YYNGEE. The V end was cut by 3 bases, the J end by 4 bases, with 13 bases between. This CDR3 contains 14 residues. The whole variable domain, filled in from reference TRBV9 and TRBJ1-2, reads DSGVTQTPKHLITATGQRVTLRCSPRSGDLSVYWYQQSLDQGLQFLIQYYNGEERAKGNILERFSAQQFPDLHSELNLSSLELGDSALYFCASSAQGGGYGYTFGSGTRLTVV.

In this sample, this clonotype turned up many times. This chain connects TRBV18 to TRBJ2-1; a weak D match, TRBD2 (5 bases). Deletions cut 3 bases from V and 9 bases from J, with 15 bases between. The CDR3 loop spans 14 amino acids. The germline V gene encodes CDR1 KGHSH and CDR2 LQKENI. CDR3 in amino acids: CASSPGRGRGEQFF. CDR3 in DNA: TGTGCCAGCTCACCGGGCCGAGGGCGAGGTGAGCAGTTCTTC. Filled out from reference TRBV18 and TRBJ2-1, the complete variable domain reads NAGVMQNPRHLVRRRGQEARLRCSPMKGHSHVYWYRQLPEEGLKFMVYLQKENIIDESGMPKERFSAEFPKEGPSILRIQQVVRGDSAAYFCASSPGRGRGEQFFGPGTRLTVL.

This sequence joins TRBV20-1 and TRBJ1-1; D call uncertain. Germline V gene sequence: CDR1 DFQATT, CDR2 SNEGSKA (reference sequence). V was clipped by 3 bases and J by 6 bases, with 14 bases between them. This CDR3 comprises 13 residues. The CDR3 sequence: CSASGIGLAEAFF. Written as DNA, the CDR3 is TGCAGTGCTAGTGGGATCGGTCTCGCTGAAGCTTTCTTT.

V is TRBV20-1 and J is TRBJ1-5, with 8 nucleotides matching TRBD1. The V gene end was trimmed by 5 bases and the J gene end by 7 bases; junction bases not matched to a gene: 13. The CDR3 length is 15 residues. Germline CDR1 DFQATT, CDR2 SNEGSKA (reference sequence). CDR3 DNA sequence: TGCAGTGCTGCCCGATCGACAGGGGTAGCGCAGCCCCAGCATTTT. Its protein product is CSAARSTGVAQPQHF.

The chain uses TRBV5-5 and TRBJ2-3, with TRBD2 identical over 8 bases. Unmatched junction bases numbered 8, after V lost 4 bases and J lost 1 base. The CDR3 is 16 residues long. Germline CDR1 is SGHKS and CDR2 is YYEKEE (reference sequence). The CDR3 loop is CASSPGGGGRTDTQYF. In DNA form, the CDR3 reads TGTGCCAGCAGCCCGGGGGGCGGGGGGCGCACAGATACGCAGTATTTT.

V usage is TRBV7-3 and J usage is TRBJ2-7, with D possibly TRBD2 on 8 matching bases. The CDR3 has 20 amino acids. CDR1 SGHTA and CDR2 FQGTGA come from the germline V gene. V was trimmed by 1 base and J by 2 bases, leaving 27 bases between them. The CDR3 coding sequence is TGTGCCAGCAGCTTAATTGGTGGGGTAACAGGGGCCGGGGGGGCCTACGAGCAGTACTTC. Protein sequence: CASSLIGGVTGAGGAYEQYF.

The chain is built from TRBV2 and TRBJ1-4, with TRBD1 identical over 9 bases. With V trimmed by 1 base and J by 8 bases, 5 bases remained unmatched. CDR3 length: 15 amino acids. The germline CDR1 and CDR2 sequences are SNHLY and FYNNEI. The CDR3: CASSEGGTGIEKLFF. CDR3 in DNA: TGTGCCAGCAGTGAAGGCGGGACAGGGATCGAAAAACTGTTTTTT.

The CDR3 protein is CASSQEGAANYGYTF. The DNA of the CDR3 is TGTGCCAGCAGCCAAGAAGGGGCTGCTAACTATGGCTACACCTTC. This chain joins TRBV3-1 and TRBJ1-2; D possibly corresponds to TRBD1 (5 bases). The V end was cut by 0 bases, the J end by 0 bases, with 8 bases between. This CDR3 has 15 amino acids. Germline CDR1 LGHDT, CDR2 YNNKEL (reference sequence).

The chain is built from TRBV10-2 and TRBJ1-2; a weak D match, TRBD1 (6 bases). The V gene lost 4 bases and the J gene lost 5 bases, with 11 bases spanning the gap. Germline CDR1 WSHSY, CDR2 SAAADI. The CDR3 loop spans 13 amino acids. CDR3 amino acids: CASSAGGAYGYTF. The CDR3 coding sequence is TGCGCCAGCAGTGCCGGGGGCGCGTATGGCTACACCTTC.

This clonotype was seen a handful of times. J is TRBJ2-3 and V is TRBV7-9, with a tentative D call TRBD2 (6 bases). The CDR3 has 16 amino acids. Germline assignment: CDR1 SEHNR and CDR2 FQNEAQ (reference sequence). V lost 3 bases to trimming and J lost 1 base, with 14 bases between them. CDR3 amino acids: CASSFFGSRGTDTQYF. The CDR3 DNA follows: TGTGCCAGCAGCTTTTTCGGGAGCAGGGGCACAGATACGCAGTATTTT.

The chain employs TRBV3-1 and TRBJ1-1; no clear D. Trimming shortened V by 3 bases and J by 8 bases, and 19 bases separated the two germline ends. From germline, CDR1 is LGHDT and CDR2 YNNKEL (reference sequence). The CDR3 covers 15 residues. The CDR3 sequence is CASSHSAPSYLEAFF. DNA of the CDR3: TGTGCCAGCAGCCATAGCGCTCCCAGCTACCTAGAAGCTTTCTTT.

The sample holds a few counts of this clonotype. The chain carries TRBV5-1 and TRBJ2-3; D is ambiguous. With 2 bases removed from V and 2 bases from J, the gap between germline ends came to 9 bases. Germline V lookup: CDR1 SGHRS, CDR2 YFSETQ. This CDR3 is built from 14 residues. CDR3: CASSLWVPTDTQYF. The CDR3 DNA is TGCGCCAGCAGCTTATGGGTCCCCACAGATACGCAGTATTTT.

This clonotype was counted a few times. CDR3 residues: CASSLSPGPRNEQYF. The DNA for the CDR3 is TGTGCCAGCTCACTAAGCCCGGGACCTCGGAACGAGCAGTACTTC. V and J are TRBV18 and TRBJ2-7; D possibly matches TRBD1 or TRBD2 (5 bases each). V gave up 4 bases and J gave up 5 bases, with 18 bases separating them. CDR1 is KGHSH and CDR2 is LQKENI in the germline V gene. The CDR3 contains 15 residues.

This clonotype was observed once. This chain joins TRBV20-1 and TRBJ2-1; no clear D. Germline assignment: CDR1 DFQATT and CDR2 SNEGSKA (reference sequence). This CDR3 has 12 amino acids. With 0 bases removed from V and 8 bases from J, the gap between germline ends came to 8 bases. The CDR3 spells CSARDPPDEQFF. The CDR3 bases are TGCAGTGCTAGAGATCCCCCGGATGAGCAGTTCTTC.

Of note for this clonotype: It is likely a read error, because the conserved phenylalanine at the end of the CDR3 is missing. V is TRBV5-1 and J is TRBJ2-5; 8 nucleotides line up with TRBD1. This CDR3 contains 15 residues. Germline assignment: CDR1 SGHRS and CDR2 YFSETQ. With V trimmed by 3 bases and J by 5 bases, 9 bases remained unmatched. Here the CDR3 DNA reads TGCGCCAGCAGCTCCCGGACAGGGACGCGGGAGACCCAGTACTGC. Translated: CASSSRTGTRETQYC.

In its sample, this clonotype was seen a few times. V gene TRBV28 combines with J gene TRBJ2-7; D is perhaps TRBD2 (5 bases). Germline CDR1 and CDR2: MDHEN and SYDVKM. V was clipped by 1 base and J by 5 bases, with 9 bases between them. The CDR3 loop spans 13 amino acids. The CDR3 loop reads CASSLLTGNEQYF. The CDR3 coding sequence is TGTGCCAGCAGTTTATTAACCGGGAACGAGCAGTACTTC. The full variable domain, its missing parts supplied by reference TRBV28 and TRBJ2-7, is DVKVTQSSRYLVKRTGEKVFLECVQDMDHENMFWYRQDPGLGLRLIYFSYDVKMKEKGDIPEGYSVSREKKERFSLILESASTNQTSMYLCASSLLTGNEQYFGPGTRLTVT.